Sequencing of this T cell receptor (beta chain) was carried out in a study of T cell changes during pregnancy in multiple sclerosis. Here immunoSEQ multiplex PCR was the method, and the copy in TCRdb shows in-frame clones only, minus some. The table records 39,000 or so clones, around 93% of them present only once. The V and J ends lost 3 bases and 4 bases respectively, with 16 bases between them. Germline CDR1 MRHNA, CDR2 SNTAGT. The CDR3 has 16 amino acids. This chain links TRBV6-4 with TRBJ2-1; tentatively, D is TRBD2 (6 bases). Here the sequenced sample was CD8+ T cells from peripheral blood mononuclear cells, taken before pregnancy. The sequence was collected from a female donor with multiple sclerosis, enrolled in a pregnancy study. The CDR3 DNA sequence: TGTGCCAGCAGTGAACGACCTAGCGCGGATTACAATGAGCAGTTCTTC. It codes for CASSERPSADYNEQFF.